This T cell receptor (beta chain) appears in the sequencing data of a study of shared clonotypes between healthy human individuals. Overall study: A couple of women and a few men aged 18 to 49 made up the donors. Overall study results and limits: Across subsets, estimated richness was generally greater for naive than for memory populations. Clonotype sharing among donors, it was expected, would be affected by sequencing depth.

As for this clone: Its antigen is unknown.

Here immunoSEQ multiplex PCR was the method, and the copy in TCRdb shows in-frame clones only, minus some. The sample consists of roughly 2 million clones, around 95% of them appearing once. The CDR3 runs 16 residues. V was trimmed by 6 bases and J by 1 base, leaving 18 bases between them. Germline V gene lookup returns CDR1 MNHEY and CDR2 SMNVEV (reference sequence). This sequence joins TRBV27 and TRBJ1-1; D remains ambiguous. Sequenced material: naive CD4+ T cells sorted from blood. Subset given: CD45RA+ positively selected. This receptor was identified in a man aged 18 to 35 in good health. The CDR3 region is CASRQIRITWNTEAFF. CDR3 DNA sequence: TGTGCCAGCAGACAGATACGGATAACCTGGAACACTGAAGCTTTCTTT.